The source of this TCR beta chain is a study of beta chain features in type 1 diabetes. Study details: No patient-donor differences in age, gender, total cells or subset yield.

Sorting based on CD45RO/CCR7/CD25/CD127/CD95/CD27 separated CD4+ naive, central memory, regulatory and stem cell-like memory cells. Germline CDR1 reads MNHEY; CDR2 reads SVGAGI. The J segment lost 5 bases and the V segment lost 7 bases, leaving 5 bases of the junction unmatched. This CDR3 has 14 amino acids. Study observations and caveats: Significant though moderate, a shortening of TCRB CDR3s appeared in all four CD4+ subsets of Type 1 diabetes patients.

This clone has more than one count but fewer than ten. Its antigen remains unidentified. Every isolated RNA sample was fully reverse transcribed, so sequencing captured expressed TCRB transcripts. TCRdb's copy holds only in-frame clones and misses some; the assay was immunoSEQ multiplex PCR. The table records under 300,000 clones, about 15% of them present only once. Sequencing was done on a sample of naive CD4+ T cells from blood. The chain links TRBV6-5 to TRBJ1-6, with 7 nucleotides matching TRBD1. The sequence was collected from a man aged 30 to 45 with type 1 diabetes. CDR3 sequence: CASTRQGHNSPLHF. CDR3 sequence (DNA): TGTGCCAGCACCAGACAGGGCCATAATTCACCCCTCCACTTT.